Reported below is one T cell receptor (beta chain). Its cognate antigen is unknown. Vbeta (60) and Jbeta (13) primers were used in the PCR. Some clones are missing from TCRdb's copy, which holds only in-frame ones; the method was immunoSEQ multiplex PCR. The repertoire holds 100,000 to 150,000 clones, with 76% as singletons. The data were taken from a study of cytomegalovirus exposure and HLA in healthy donors. The junction had 8 bases not matched to a gene; V was cut back by 0 bases and J by 5 bases. Per the germline V gene, CDR1 is SGHRS and CDR2 is YFSETQ. The CDR3 is made up of 16 amino acids. Overall study results and limits: As a later analysis showed, a missense DCLRE1C variant was linked to trimming of TCR beta V- and J-genes. Analyzed later, most CMV-associated TCR beta chains appeared HLA-restricted.

Sequenced material: PBMCs. V gene TRBV5-1 combines with J gene TRBJ2-5; 9 bases map to TRBD1. The sequence was obtained from a man aged 50 to 59 in good health and CMV-seronegative. The CDR3: CASSLEGTGLGETQYF. The CDR3 DNA reads TGCGCCAGCAGCTTGGAGGGGACAGGGTTAGGGGAGACCCAGTACTTC.